This T cell receptor (beta chain) was sequenced in a study of human T cells and chemical hapten exposure. This clonotype was counted at least ten times. The CDR3 runs 14 residues. The ends lost 3 bases at V and 7 bases at J; junction bases unmatched: 5. Germline CDR1 LGHDT, CDR2 YNNKEL (reference sequence). Time point: patch test 1, 2 weeks after DPC sensitization. Treatment denoted: therapeutic diphenylcyclopropenone sensitization with weekly scalp DPC. TCRdb re-called the RACE reads with MiXCR, one entry per CDR3 protein. The sample holds 380,000 or so distinct CDR3 sequences, about 4.4% seen once. This material consisted of whole blood, taken in connection with sensitization to the hapten diphenylcyclopropenone (DPC). The sequence came from a woman aged 45-65 years with alopecia areata. Some clones in this sample may be carry-over from other donors' samples. The V call is TRBV3-1, the J call TRBJ2-2; TRBD1 agrees at 7 bases. Here the CDR3 DNA reads TGTGCCAGCAGCCACCTGCAGGGGGACGGGGAGCTGTTTTTT. This gives the protein CASSHLQGDGELFF.